Listed below are T cell receptor beta chains from one sample, sequenced in a study of blood T cell repertoires in COVID-19. Produced via immunoSEQ multiplex PCR; TCRdb's table is partial and in-frame only. The sample holds approximately 140,000 clones, around 88% seen once. Sequencing used peripheral blood. These receptors were collected from a woman in her fifties or sixties with acute or convalescent COVID-19. Both conserved end residues are trimmed from each CDR3. The order of the fields is D gene, V gene, CDR3 protein. D genes are given only for firm matches.

TRBD2 TRBV7-7 ASSSRRGVGQETQY
. TRBV5-1 ASSLAVGGNEQF
. TRBV24-1 ATSPQQGDTQY
. TRBV7-2 ASSLWRRGNSGNTIY
TRBD1 TRBV4-3 ASSLFQGDPGYT
. TRBV6-5 ASSQREDTQY
. TRBV10-3 AISDTGLNEKLF
. TRBV28 ASSFRRVTNEKLF
. TRBV6-2/TRBV6-3 ASRPPRGGSYNSPLH
. TRBV5-4 ASRDGGTGIERAF
TRBD1 TRBV19 ASSGDRTNYGYT
TRBD2 TRBV2 ASTRERGVGTDTQY
. TRBV7-9 ASSQLAPTGDEQF